Presented here are 2 T cell receptor beta chains from one specimen sequenced in a study of pediatric ulcerative colitis (dated by TCRdb to between 2018 and 2020). The library was prepared using the immunoSEQ multiplex PCR assay. This is the immuneACCESS table as TCRdb keeps it, with only in-frame sequences that have V and J called. A part of the clones is gone; compared with another copy, unresolved V genes explain less than half, and the rest is unexplained. This sample comprises approximately 17,000 clones, around 80% of them detected only once. The ten largest make up 6% to 9.5% of the sample. During colonoscopy, one to two pinch biopsies were obtained from the rectum for research purposes. The sample consisted of gut tissue. These receptor sequences come from a boy between 10 and 17 years old who was a control in a study of pediatric ulcerative colitis.

This clone has a handful of counts. The genes are TRBV19 and TRBJ2-7; D may match TRBD1 or TRBD2 (6 bases each). There are 17 residues in the CDR3. The V end lost 5 bases, the J end lost 2 bases, and 22 bases lay between the germline ends. CDR1 is LNHDA and CDR2 is SQIVND in the germline V gene (reference sequence). The CDR3 loop reads CASSAERPGAKPYEQYF. The CDR3 region has the DNA TGTGCCAGTAGTGCAGAACGACCGGGGGCTAAACCCTACGAGCAGTACTTC.

The V call is TRBV27, the J call TRBJ2-7, with 9 bases that match TRBD1. The trim removed 5 bases at V and 2 bases at J, leaving 7 bases unmatched. CDR3 length: 15 residues. Germline CDR1 reads MNHEY; CDR2 reads SMNVEV (reference sequence). The CDR3: CASSVDTGGPYEQYF. CDR3 sequence (DNA): TGTGCCAGCAGTGTAGATACAGGGGGCCCCTACGAGCAGTACTTC.